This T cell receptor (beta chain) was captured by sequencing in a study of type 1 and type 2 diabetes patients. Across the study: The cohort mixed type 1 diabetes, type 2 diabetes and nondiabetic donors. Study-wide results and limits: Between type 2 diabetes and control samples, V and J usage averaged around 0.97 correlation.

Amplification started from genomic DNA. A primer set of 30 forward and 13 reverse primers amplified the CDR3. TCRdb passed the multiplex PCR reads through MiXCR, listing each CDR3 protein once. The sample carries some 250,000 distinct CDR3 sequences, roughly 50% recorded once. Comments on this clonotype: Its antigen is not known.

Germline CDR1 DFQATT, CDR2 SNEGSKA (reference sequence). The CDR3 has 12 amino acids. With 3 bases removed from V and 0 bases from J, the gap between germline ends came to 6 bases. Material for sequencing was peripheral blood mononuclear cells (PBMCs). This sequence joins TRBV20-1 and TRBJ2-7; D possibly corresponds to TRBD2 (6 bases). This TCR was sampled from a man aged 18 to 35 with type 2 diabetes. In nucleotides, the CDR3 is TGCAGTGCTAGGACTAGCTCCTACGAGCAGTACTTC. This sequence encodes CSARTSSYEQYF.